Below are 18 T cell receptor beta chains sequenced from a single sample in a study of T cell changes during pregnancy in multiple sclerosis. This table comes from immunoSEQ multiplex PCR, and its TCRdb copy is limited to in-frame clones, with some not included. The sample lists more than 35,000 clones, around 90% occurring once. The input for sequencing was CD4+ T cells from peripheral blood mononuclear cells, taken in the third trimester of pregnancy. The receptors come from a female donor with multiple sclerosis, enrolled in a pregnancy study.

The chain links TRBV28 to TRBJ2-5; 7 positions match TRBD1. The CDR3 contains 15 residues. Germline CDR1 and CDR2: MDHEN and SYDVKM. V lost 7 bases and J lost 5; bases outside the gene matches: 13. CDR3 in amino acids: CASTYRTGEKETQYF. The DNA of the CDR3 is TGTGCCAGCACCTATCGAACAGGGGAGAAGGAGACCCAGTACTTC.

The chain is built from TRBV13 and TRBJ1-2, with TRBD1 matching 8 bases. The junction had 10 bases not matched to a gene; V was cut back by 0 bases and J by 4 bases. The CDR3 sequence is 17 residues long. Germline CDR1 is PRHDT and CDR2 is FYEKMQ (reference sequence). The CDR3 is CASSLGGAGGAIYGYTF. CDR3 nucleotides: TGTGCCAGCAGCTTAGGGGGGGCAGGGGGCGCGATCTATGGCTACACCTTC.

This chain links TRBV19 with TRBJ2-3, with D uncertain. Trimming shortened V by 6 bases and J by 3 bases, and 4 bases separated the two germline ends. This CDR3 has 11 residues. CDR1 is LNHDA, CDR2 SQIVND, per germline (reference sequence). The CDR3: CASSYTDTQYF. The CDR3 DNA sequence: TGTGCCAGTAGCTATACAGATACGCAGTATTTT. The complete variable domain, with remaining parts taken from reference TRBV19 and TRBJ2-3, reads DGGITQSPKYLFRKEGQNVTLSCEQNLNHDAMYWYRQDPGQGLRLIYYSQIVNDFQKGDIAEGYSVSREKKESFPLTVTSAQKNPTAFYLCASSYTDTQYFGPGTRLTVL.

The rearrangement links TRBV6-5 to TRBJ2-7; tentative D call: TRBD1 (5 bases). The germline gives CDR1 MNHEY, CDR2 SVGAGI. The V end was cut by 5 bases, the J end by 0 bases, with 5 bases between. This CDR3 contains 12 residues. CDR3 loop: CASSQGSYEQYF. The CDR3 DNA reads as TGTGCCAGCAGTCAGGGCTCCTACGAGCAGTACTTC.

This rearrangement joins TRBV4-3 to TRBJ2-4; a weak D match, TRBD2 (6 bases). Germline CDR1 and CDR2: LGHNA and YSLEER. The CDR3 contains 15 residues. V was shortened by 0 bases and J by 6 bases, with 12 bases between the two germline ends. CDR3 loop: CASSQEGGAGNIQYF. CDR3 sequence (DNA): TGCGCCAGCAGCCAAGAAGGAGGGGCAGGAAACATTCAGTACTTC.

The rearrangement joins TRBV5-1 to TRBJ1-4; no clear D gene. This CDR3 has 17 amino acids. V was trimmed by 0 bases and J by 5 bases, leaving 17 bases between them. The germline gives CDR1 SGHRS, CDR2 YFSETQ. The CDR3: CASSLGPYRDPNEKLFF. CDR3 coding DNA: TGCGCCAGCAGCTTGGGGCCTTACCGGGATCCAAATGAAAAACTGTTTTTT.

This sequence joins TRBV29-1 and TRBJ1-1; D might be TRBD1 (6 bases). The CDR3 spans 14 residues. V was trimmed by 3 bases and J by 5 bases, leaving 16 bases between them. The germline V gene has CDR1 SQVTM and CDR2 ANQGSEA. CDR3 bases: TGCAGCGTTGAGGAACCCACAGGGCAGACTGAAGCTTTCTTT. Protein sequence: CSVEEPTGQTEAFF. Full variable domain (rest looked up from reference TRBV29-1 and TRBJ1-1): SAVISQKPSRDICQRGTSLTIQCQVDSQVTMMFWYRQQPGQSLTLIATANQGSEATYESGFVIDKFPISRPNLTFSTLTVSNMSPEDSSIYLCSVEEPTGQTEAFFGQGTRLTVV.

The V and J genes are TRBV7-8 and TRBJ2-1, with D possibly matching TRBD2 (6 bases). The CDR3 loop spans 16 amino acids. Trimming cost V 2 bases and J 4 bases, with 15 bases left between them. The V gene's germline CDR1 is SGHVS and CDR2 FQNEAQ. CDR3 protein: CASSLIRGTSYNEQFF. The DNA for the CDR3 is TGTGCCAGCAGCTTAATCCGCGGGACCTCTTACAATGAGCAGTTCTTC. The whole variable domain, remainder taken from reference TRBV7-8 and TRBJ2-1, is GAGVSQSPRYKVAKRGQDVALRCDPISGHVSLFWYQQALGQGPEFLTYFQNEAQLDKSGLPSDRFFAERPEGSVSTLKIQRTQQEDSAVYLCASSLIRGTSYNEQFFGPGTRLTVL.

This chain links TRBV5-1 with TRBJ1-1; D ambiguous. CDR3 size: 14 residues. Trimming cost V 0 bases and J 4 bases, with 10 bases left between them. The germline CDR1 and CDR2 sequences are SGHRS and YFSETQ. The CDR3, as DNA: TGCGCCAGCAGCTTGGGCCCCGGGAGCACTGAAGCTTTCTTT. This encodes CASSLGPGSTEAFF.

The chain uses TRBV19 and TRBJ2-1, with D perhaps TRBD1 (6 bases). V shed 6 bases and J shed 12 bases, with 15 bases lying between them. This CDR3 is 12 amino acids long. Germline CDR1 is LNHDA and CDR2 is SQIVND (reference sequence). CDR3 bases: TGTGCCAGTAGCGGAACAGGGCGCGGGCAGTTCTTC. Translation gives CASSGTGRGQFF.

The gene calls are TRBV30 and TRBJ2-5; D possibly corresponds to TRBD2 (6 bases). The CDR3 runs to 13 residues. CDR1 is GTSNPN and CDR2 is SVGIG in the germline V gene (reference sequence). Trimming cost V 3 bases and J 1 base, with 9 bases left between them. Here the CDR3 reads CAWSSGLQETQYF. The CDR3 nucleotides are TGTGCCTGGAGCTCGGGACTCCAAGAGACCCAGTACTTC.

DNA of the CDR3: TGTGCCAGCAGCCCTAGCGGGAGGTTCACAGATACGCAGTATTTT. It is translated as CASSPSGRFTDTQYF. The rearrangement joins TRBV7-2 to TRBJ2-3, with 11 bases fitting TRBD2. The CDR3 loop spans 15 amino acids. The J segment lost 2 bases and the V segment lost 5 bases, leaving 3 bases of the junction unmatched. Looked up from germline, CDR1 is SGHTA and CDR2 is FQGNSA. Based on the CDR3 plus reference TRBV7-2 and TRBJ2-3, the full variable domain is GAGVSQSPSNKVTEKGKDVELRCDPISGHTALYWYRQSLGQGLEFLIYFQGNSAPDKSGLPSDRFSAERTGGSVSTLTIQRTQQEDSAVYLCASSPSGRFTDTQYFGPGTRLTVL.

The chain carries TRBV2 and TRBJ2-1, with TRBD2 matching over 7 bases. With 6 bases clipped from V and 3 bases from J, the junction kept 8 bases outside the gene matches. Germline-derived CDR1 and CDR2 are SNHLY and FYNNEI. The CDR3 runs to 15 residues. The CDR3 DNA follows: TGTGCCAGCAGGACCGCGGGAGTGGGCTACAATGAGCAGTTCTTC. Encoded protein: CASRTAGVGYNEQFF.

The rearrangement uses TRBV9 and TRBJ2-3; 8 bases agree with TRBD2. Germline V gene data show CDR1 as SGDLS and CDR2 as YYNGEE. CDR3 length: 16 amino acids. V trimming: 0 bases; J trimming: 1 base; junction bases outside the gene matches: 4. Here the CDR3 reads CASSVGVAGRTDTQYF. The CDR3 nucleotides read TGTGCCAGCAGCGTAGGGGTAGCGGGACGCACAGATACGCAGTATTTT.

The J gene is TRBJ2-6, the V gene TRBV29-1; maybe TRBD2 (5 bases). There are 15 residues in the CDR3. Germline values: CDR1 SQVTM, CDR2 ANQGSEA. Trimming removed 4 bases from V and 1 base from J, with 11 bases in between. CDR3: CSVGGLRSGANVLTF. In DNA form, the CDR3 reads TGCAGCGTTGGAGGGCTCAGGTCTGGGGCCAACGTCCTGACTTTC.

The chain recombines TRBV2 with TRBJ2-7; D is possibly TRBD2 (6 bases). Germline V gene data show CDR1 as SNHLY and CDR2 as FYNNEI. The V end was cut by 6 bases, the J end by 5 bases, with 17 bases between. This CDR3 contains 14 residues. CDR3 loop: CASRPSVSIDEQYF. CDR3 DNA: TGTGCCAGCAGACCTAGCGTATCTATCGACGAGCAGTACTTC. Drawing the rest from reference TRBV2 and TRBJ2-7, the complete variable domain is EPEVTQTPSHQVTQMGQEVILRCVPISNHLYFYWYRQILGQKVEFLVSFYNNEISEKSEIFDDQFSVERPDGSNFTLKIRSTKLEDSAMYFCASRPSVSIDEQYFGPGTRLTVT.

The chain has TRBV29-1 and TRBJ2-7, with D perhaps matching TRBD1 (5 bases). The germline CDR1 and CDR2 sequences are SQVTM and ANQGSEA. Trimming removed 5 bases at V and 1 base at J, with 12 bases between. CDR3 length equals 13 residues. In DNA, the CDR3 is TGCAGCGTTACAGGCATAGATTCCTACGAGCAGTACTTC. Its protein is CSVTGIDSYEQYF.

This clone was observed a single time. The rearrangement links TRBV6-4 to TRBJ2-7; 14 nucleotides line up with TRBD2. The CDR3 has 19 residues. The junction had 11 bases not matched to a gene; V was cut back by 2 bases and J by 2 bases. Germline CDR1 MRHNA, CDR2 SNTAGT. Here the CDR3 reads CASSDDKRGLAGVAYEQYF. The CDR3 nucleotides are TGTGCCAGCAGTGACGACAAGAGGGGACTAGCGGGAGTGGCCTACGAGCAGTACTTC.